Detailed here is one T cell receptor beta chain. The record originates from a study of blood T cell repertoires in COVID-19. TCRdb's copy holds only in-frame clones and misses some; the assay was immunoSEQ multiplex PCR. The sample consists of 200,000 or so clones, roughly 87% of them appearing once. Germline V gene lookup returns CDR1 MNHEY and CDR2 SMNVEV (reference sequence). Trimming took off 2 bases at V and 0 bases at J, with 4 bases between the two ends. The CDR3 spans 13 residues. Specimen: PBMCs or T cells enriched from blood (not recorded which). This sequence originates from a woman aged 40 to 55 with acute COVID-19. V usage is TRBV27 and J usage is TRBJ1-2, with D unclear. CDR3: CASSLGANYGYTF. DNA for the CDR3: TGTGCCAGCAGTTTAGGAGCTAACTATGGCTACACCTTC.